These 21 T cell receptor beta chains were all obtained from the same sample, sequenced in a study of T cell responses to AZD1222 COVID-19 vaccine. TCRdb's table, derived via immunoSEQ multiplex PCR, lists solely in-frame clones and lacks some. This sample has 150,000 to 200,000 clones, with around 90% found just once. The starting material was peripheral blood, obtained 28 days after the second dose of the MenACWY control vaccine. The receptors derive from an adult who received the MenACWY meningococcal vaccine as a control.

The rearrangement links TRBV6-5 to TRBJ2-7; tentatively, D is TRBD1 (7 bases). This CDR3 contains 13 residues. Trimming took off 5 bases at V and 6 bases at J, with 14 bases between the two ends. Germline CDR1 reads MNHEY; CDR2 reads SVGAGI. CDR3 sequence reads: CASSQGQGGEQYF. The CDR3 DNA is TGTGCCAGCAGTCAGGGGCAGGGGGGCGAGCAGTACTTC.

The rearrangement uses TRBV14 and TRBJ1-6; no definite D call. Germline CDR1 SGHDN, CDR2 FVKESK. Trimming removed 1 base from V and 8 bases from J, with 6 bases in between. The CDR3 consists of 13 residues. This CDR3 is CASSQARDSPLHF. The CDR3 DNA follows: TGTGCCAGCAGCCAAGCCCGAGATTCACCCCTCCACTTT.

The chain has TRBV3-1 (or the pseudogene TRBV3-2) and TRBJ1-4, with TRBD1 as a possible D gene (5 bases). The germline V gene has CDR1 LGHDT and CDR2 YNNKEL (reference sequence). V was trimmed by 4 bases and J by 0 bases, leaving 9 bases between them. This CDR3 region has 15 residues. CDR3 in amino acids: CASSLRGPTNEKLFF. For the CDR3, the DNA is TGTGCCAGCAGCCTCCGGGGACCAACTAATGAAAAACTGTTTTTT.

A few counts support this clone. The chain employs TRBV3-1 (or the pseudogene TRBV3-2) and TRBJ1-6; D unclear. CDR3 length equals 18 residues. V lost 3 bases and J lost 2, with 17 bases in between. Germline CDR1 reads LGHDT; CDR2 reads YNNKEL (reference sequence). Here the CDR3 reads CASSHPPTSTTYNSPLHF. CDR3 in DNA: TGTGCCAGCAGCCATCCCCCGACGTCAACAACCTATAATTCACCCCTCCACTTT.

On this clone itself: An end of the junction differs from the germline gene, which may be a read error. The chain joins TRBV5-4 to TRBJ2-1, with D possibly being TRBD2 (5 bases). This CDR3 region has 16 residues. The germline V gene has CDR1 SGHNT and CDR2 YYREEE (reference sequence). CDR3 sequence: CASSGGSSHAYSEQFF. DNA for the CDR3: TGTGCCAGCAGCGGTGGGAGCTCTCATGCCTACAGTGAGCAGTTCTTC.

This chain links TRBV2 with TRBJ2-7; D might be TRBD1 (5 bases). Trimming took 7 bases from V and 3 from J, leaving 16 bases between them. This CDR3 is built from 14 residues. Germline values: CDR1 SNHLY, CDR2 FYNNEI. CDR3 amino acids: CASTTQQGLYEQYF. CDR3 DNA sequence: TGTGCCAGCACTACCCAGCAGGGTCTCTACGAGCAGTACTTC.

This clone has just one count. J is TRBJ2-1 and V is TRBV5-8; no definite D call. There are 15 residues in the CDR3. Trimming took 2 bases from V and 8 from J, leaving 17 bases between them. The V gene's germline CDR1 is SGHTS and CDR2 YDEGEE. CDR3 region: CASSLSRSYGHEQFF. DNA for the CDR3: TGTGCCAGCAGCTTATCCCGTTCCTACGGCCATGAGCAGTTCTTC.

The rearrangement joins TRBV18 to TRBJ1-1, with 7 positions matching TRBD1. Germline trimming cut 2 bases from V and 1 base from J; bases unmatched to any gene: 7. In germline, CDR1 is KGHSH, CDR2 LQKENI. The CDR3 totals 16 residues. CDR3 coding DNA: TGTGCCAGCTCACCATCGGAGGGGACAGCGAACACTGAAGCTTTCTTT. It is translated as CASSPSEGTANTEAFF.

The chain couples TRBV9 to TRBJ1-1; D not certain. The CDR3 totals 15 residues. Germline CDR1 is SGDLS and CDR2 is YYNGEE. V lost 0 bases and J lost 2, with 11 bases in between. The CDR3 DNA sequence: TGTGCCAGCAGCGTAGGTGTGGAGGGAAACACTGAAGCTTTCTTT. Residues: CASSVGVEGNTEAFF.

The chain uses TRBV3-1 (or the pseudogene TRBV3-2) and TRBJ1-2, with D tentatively TRBD1 (6 bases). The germline gives CDR1 LGHDT, CDR2 YNNKEL (reference sequence). V was pared by 5 bases and J by 0 bases, with 16 bases between. The CDR3 spans 16 residues. CDR3 loop: CASSYSRTEANYGYTF. The CDR3 bases are TGTGCCAGCAGCTATAGCCGGACAGAAGCTAACTATGGCTACACCTTC.

The chain has TRBV9 and TRBJ2-4, with D unclear. This CDR3 region has 14 residues. V shed 4 bases and J shed 6 bases, with 14 bases lying between them. CDR1 is SGDLS, CDR2 YYNGEE, per germline. Written as DNA, the CDR3 is TGTGCCAGCAGCCCACGACCGGAAGTAAACATTCAGTACTTC. It specifies CASSPRPEVNIQYF. The full variable domain, rest sourced from reference TRBV9 and TRBJ2-4, is DSGVTQTPKHLITATGQRVTLRCSPRSGDLSVYWYQQSLDQGLQFLIQYYNGEERAKGNILERFSAQQFPDLHSELNLSSLELGDSALYFCASSPRPEVNIQYFGAGTRLSVL.

The gene calls are TRBV6-6 and TRBJ1-6; D unresolved. V gave up 4 bases and J gave up 2 bases, with 12 bases separating them. CDR1 is MNHNY and CDR2 is SVGAGI in the germline V gene (reference sequence). The CDR3 totals 16 residues. The DNA of the CDR3 is TGTGCCAGCAGTTCCTATACGGGGACCTATAATTCACCCCTCCACTTT. Its protein is CASSSYTGTYNSPLHF.

This chain uses TRBV6-2 or TRBV6-3 with TRBJ2-7; a weak D match, TRBD1 (6 bases). Germline CDR1 is MNHEY and CDR2 is SVGEGT. The V and J ends lost 2 bases and 2 bases respectively, with 16 bases between them. This CDR3 is built from 16 residues. The CDR3 sequence: CASSYPTGYDTYEQYF. As DNA, the CDR3 is TGTGCCAGCAGTTACCCCACAGGGTATGATACCTACGAGCAGTACTTC.

The V and J genes are TRBV3-1 (or the pseudogene TRBV3-2) and TRBJ2-7, with D maybe TRBD2 (5 bases). There are 15 residues in the CDR3. Per germline, CDR1 LGHDT and CDR2 YNNKEL (reference sequence). The V end lost 3 bases, the J end lost 3 bases, and 15 bases lay between the germline ends. The CDR3 nucleotides are TGTGCCAGCAGCCATCCCTTAGCGAGACGCTACGAGCAGTACTTC. Protein sequence: CASSHPLARRYEQYF.

This sequence joins TRBV7-2 and TRBJ2-5, with 16 bases aligning to TRBD2. The CDR3 has 19 amino acids. V trimming: 5 bases; J trimming: 5 bases; junction bases outside the gene matches: 14. Germline V lookup: CDR1 SGHTA, CDR2 FQGNSA. This CDR3 is CASSPRPGLAGGRTETQYF. Written as DNA, the CDR3 is TGTGCCAGCAGCCCCCGCCCGGGACTAGCGGGAGGGCGTACGGAGACCCAGTACTTC.

The chain combines TRBV5-8 with TRBJ2-3; TRBD2 might be the D (6 bases). The germline CDR1 and CDR2 sequences are SGHTS and YDEGEE. CDR3 length equals 16 residues. The ends were cut back, 4 bases at V and 4 bases at J, with 19 bases in the middle. The CDR3 sequence: CASSPGTSTIPDTQYF. The DNA of the CDR3 is TGTGCCAGCAGCCCCGGGACTTCAACGATCCCAGATACGCAGTATTTT.

This rearrangement joins TRBV28 to TRBJ1-2; D gene uncertain. CDR3 length equals 11 residues. V was clipped by 8 bases and J by 7 bases, with 11 bases between them. Germline lookup yields CDR1 MDHEN and CDR2 SYDVKM. The CDR3 DNA sequence: TGTGCCAGCGGAGACACGGTTGGCTACACCTTC. Encoded protein: CASGDTVGYTF.

This clone was seen a single time. The gene calls are TRBV10-3 and TRBJ1-6; D uncertain. Trimming took off 2 bases at V and 7 bases at J, with 15 bases between the two ends. CDR1 is ENHRY and CDR2 is SYGVKD in the germline V gene. This CDR3 is 16 amino acids long. The CDR3 region is CAISELLSDLNSPLHF. CDR3 DNA: TGTGCCATCAGTGAGCTCTTGTCGGATCTAAATTCACCCCTCCACTTT.

The genes are TRBV11-2 and TRBJ2-1, with TRBD2 as a possible D gene (7 bases). The CDR3 covers 12 residues. Trimming removed 5 bases at V and 8 bases at J, with 10 bases between. Germline V gene lookup returns CDR1 SGHAT and CDR2 FQNNGV. The CDR3 region is CASSGGADEQFF. The CDR3 coding sequence is TGTGCCAGCAGCGGGGGGGCCGATGAGCAGTTCTTC.

The chain is built from TRBV19 and TRBJ2-1, with D perhaps TRBD2 (5 bases). Germline assignment: CDR1 LNHDA and CDR2 SQIVND (reference sequence). This CDR3 region has 14 residues. Trimming left V 3 bases short and J 4 bases short, with 10 bases between. The CDR3 bases are TGTGCCAGTAGTATTGGGCTAGCTTACAATGAGCAGTTCTTC. Translation: CASSIGLAYNEQFF.

The chain has TRBV4-2 and TRBJ1-1; maybe TRBD1 (5 bases). Germline loops: CDR1 LGHNA, CDR2 YNFKEQ. The V gene lost 3 bases and the J gene lost 10 bases, with 18 bases spanning the gap. The CDR3 length is 14 residues. This chain's CDR3 is CASSHTQAPGGAFF. The CDR3 DNA is TGTGCCAGCAGCCACACACAGGCGCCGGGAGGAGCTTTCTTT.